The 25 T cell receptor beta chains below were found in one sample sequenced in a study of OX40 agonist ivuxolimab in advanced cancers. TCRdb's copy holds only in-frame clones and misses some; the assay was immunoSEQ multiplex PCR. The sample shows 60,000 or so clones, more than 85% of them seen only once. The sample was CD4+ or CD8+ T cells sorted from blood, taken in a trial of the OX40 agonist ivuxolimab. The receptors shown here come from an adult with an advanced solid tumor such as melanoma, head and neck, liver or kidney cancer.

This chain links TRBV6-5 with TRBJ2-5; D gene uncertain. The germline V gene has CDR1 MNHEY and CDR2 SVGAGI. CDR3 length equals 14 residues. The V end lost 2 bases, the J end lost 1 base, and 8 bases lay between the germline ends. The CDR3 is CASSYGAPQETQYF. The CDR3 DNA is TGTGCCAGCAGTTACGGCGCTCCCCAAGAGACCCAGTACTTC.

Here the CDR3 DNA reads TGTGCCAGCAGCTTTTCTCCCGACAATGAGCAGTTCTTC. It is translated as CASSFSPDNEQFF. This chain links TRBV7-9 with TRBJ2-1; D call uncertain. V was clipped by 3 bases and J by 5 bases, with 8 bases between them. This CDR3 is 13 amino acids long. CDR1 is SEHNR, CDR2 FQNEAQ, per germline (reference sequence).

The V call is TRBV5-5, the J call TRBJ2-7; D perhaps matches TRBD2 (6 bases). CDR3 length: 15 residues. Germline values: CDR1 SGHKS, CDR2 YYEKEE (reference sequence). V was cut by 0 bases and J by 2 bases, with 12 bases left in between. The DNA of the CDR3 is TGTGCCAGCAGCTTGGGACTAGGGGACGCCTACGAGCAGTACTTC. Translated: CASSLGLGDAYEQYF.

The rearrangement links TRBV4-3 to TRBJ2-3; perhaps TRBD2 as D (6 bases). Trimming stripped 4 bases from V and 2 bases from J, with 13 bases between. From germline, CDR1 is LGHNA and CDR2 YSLEER. The CDR3 is 15 amino acids. As DNA, the CDR3 is TGCGCCAGCAGCCCGTTAGCGGCTTTCACAGATACGCAGTATTTT. Protein: CASSPLAAFTDTQYF.

V is TRBV13 and J is TRBJ2-2; TRBD1 aligns across 12 bases. J lost 2 bases, V lost 5 bases, and 3 bases had no gene match. The CDR3 covers 16 residues. CDR1 is PRHDT, CDR2 FYEKMQ, per germline (reference sequence). In nucleotides, the CDR3 is TGTGCCAGCAGCCCAGGGACAGGGGGCAACACCGGGGAGCTGTTTTTT. Its protein product is CASSPGTGGNTGELFF.

This chain uses TRBV11-3 with TRBJ2-3; no clear D. This CDR3 has 14 amino acids. In germline, CDR1 is SGHNT, CDR2 YENEEA. The V end was cut by 0 bases, the J end by 7 bases, with 11 bases between. CDR3 bases: TGTGCCAGCAGCTTAGATTCCCCCGGGTATACGCAGTATTTT. It translates to CASSLDSPGYTQYF.

The chain's CDR3 is CASSPGTGPIYEQYF. In DNA, the CDR3 is TGTGCCAGCAGTCCTGGGACAGGGCCCATCTACGAGCAGTACTTC. V usage is TRBV6-5 and J usage is TRBJ2-7; 9 bases align to TRBD1. From germline, CDR1 is MNHEY and CDR2 SVGAGI. The CDR3 runs 15 residues. V was clipped by 5 bases and J by 3 bases; unmatched bases: 8.

V and J are TRBV4-1 and TRBJ1-2; the match to TRBD1 covers 10 bases. CDR1 and CDR2 from the germline V gene are MGHRA and YSYEKL. The CDR3 extends over 16 amino acids. J lost 8 bases, V lost 4 bases, and 13 bases had no gene match. The DNA of the CDR3 is TGCGCCAGCAGCCCGCGGGACAGGGGTTGGACGGAGGGCTACACCTTC. It specifies CASSPRDRGWTEGYTF.

This chain links TRBV4-2 with TRBJ1-1, with TRBD1 matching 8 bases. V trimming: 3 bases; J trimming: 1 base; junction bases outside the gene matches: 4. Germline V lookup: CDR1 LGHNA, CDR2 YNFKEQ. The CDR3 sequence is 15 residues long. CDR3 protein: CASSHPGQGNTEAFF. CDR3 DNA: TGTGCCAGCAGCCACCCCGGACAGGGGAACACTGAAGCTTTCTTT.

The genes are TRBV6-5 and TRBJ2-3; 9 bases match TRBD1. Trimming at V came to 2 bases and at J to 3 bases, leaving 6 bases not matched to a gene. The germline V gene has CDR1 MNHEY and CDR2 SVGAGI. This CDR3 contains 16 residues. The CDR3 region has the DNA TGTGCCAGCAGTTACAATGGACAGGGGAAAACAGATACGCAGTATTTT. Its protein product is CASSYNGQGKTDTQYF.

This chain uses TRBV2 with TRBJ1-1; D is unclear. The V end was cut by 1 base, the J end by 1 base, with 10 bases between. This CDR3 comprises 15 residues. Germline loops: CDR1 SNHLY, CDR2 FYNNEI. This chain's CDR3 is CASSEGGSGNTEAFF. The DNA of the CDR3 is TGTGCCAGCAGTGAAGGTGGCAGCGGGAACACTGAAGCTTTCTTT.

The rearrangement joins TRBV6-5 to TRBJ2-7; D not resolved. The length of the CDR3 is 13 residues. From germline, CDR1 is MNHEY and CDR2 SVGAGI. The V gene lost 5 bases and the J gene lost 6 bases, with 14 bases spanning the gap. CDR3 nucleotide sequence: TGTGCCAGCAGTAATCAGGAGTGGGGCGAGCAGTACTTC. Its protein is CASSNQEWGEQYF.

This chain uses TRBV19 with TRBJ1-5; D is undetermined. CDR1 and CDR2 from the germline V gene are LNHDA and SQIVND (reference sequence). The CDR3 totals 15 residues. V gave up 6 bases and J gave up 0 bases, with 12 bases separating them. The CDR3 DNA reads TGTGCCAGTAGGCACCCGACGGATAGCAATCAGCCCCAGCATTTT. It specifies CASRHPTDSNQPQHF.

The J gene is TRBJ1-4, the V gene TRBV19; 10 bases line up with TRBD1. The CDR3 consists of 15 residues. V lost 5 bases to trimming and J lost 7 bases; unmatched junction nucleotides: 7. The germline V gene encodes CDR1 LNHDA and CDR2 SQIVND (reference sequence). The CDR3 nucleotides read TGTGCCAGTAGTGGGCCGGGACAGGGGTTTGAAAAACTGTTTTTT. This gives the protein CASSGPGQGFEKLFF.

J is TRBJ2-7 and V is TRBV27; unclear D gene. V dropped 5 bases and J dropped 3 bases, with 14 bases sitting between them. CDR3 length: 14 amino acids. CDR1 is MNHEY and CDR2 is SMNVEV in the germline V gene (reference sequence). The CDR3 is CASSTSRSLYEQYF. In DNA, the CDR3 is TGTGCCAGCAGTACGTCCAGGAGTCTCTACGAGCAGTACTTC.

This chain joins TRBV4-3 and TRBJ1-1; D ambiguous. Trimming stripped 11 bases from V and 0 bases from J, with 13 bases between. The V gene's germline CDR1 is LGHNA and CDR2 YSLEER. The CDR3 is 13 residues long. The CDR3 coding sequence is TGCGCCGCTGCTTGGGGTCTGAACACTGAAGCTTTCTTT. It codes for CAAAWGLNTEAFF.

The V gene is TRBV10-3, the J gene TRBJ2-5, with D maybe TRBD1 (5 bases). Germline CDR1 reads ENHRY; CDR2 reads SYGVKD. The CDR3 length is 16 residues. Trimming removed 3 bases at V and 1 base at J, with 15 bases between. CDR3 bases: TGTGCCATCAGTGAAGGTTCAGGGTCCCCCCAAGAGACCCAGTACTTC. It encodes CAISEGSGSPQETQYF.

This chain joins TRBV7-6 and TRBJ1-1; D ambiguous. The germline V and J ends were trimmed by 3 bases and 8 bases, with 10 bases remaining between them. CDR3 length: 12 residues. CDR1 is SGHVS, CDR2 FNYEAQ, per germline. The CDR3 region is CASSFGVAEAFF. In DNA, the CDR3 is TGTGCCAGCAGCTTCGGTGTAGCCGAAGCTTTCTTT.

On this clone itself: One end of the junction varies from germline; a read error may be responsible. The rearrangement joins TRBV14 to TRBJ1-5; D is possibly TRBD1 (6 bases). This CDR3 comprises 13 residues. CDR1 and CDR2 (germline): SGHDN, FVKESK. Here the CDR3 DNA reads TGTGCCAGCAGCCTAATGCCACAGGGTCCTCGGTATTTT. This encodes CASSLMPQGPRYF.

The sample holds one count of this clone. Different DNA sequences within this sample yield the same CDR3. The chain is built from TRBV11-2 and TRBJ2-1; D not certain. Germline loops: CDR1 SGHAT, CDR2 FQNNGV. Trimming shortened V by 1 base and J by 8 bases, and 6 bases separated the two germline ends. The CDR3 runs to 12 residues. CDR3 DNA: TGTGCCAGCAGCTTAGGATCCGATGAGCAGTTCTTC. Its protein is CASSLGSDEQFF. The full variable domain, rest sourced from reference TRBV11-2 and TRBJ2-1, is EAGVAQSPRYKIIEKRQSVAFWCNPISGHATLYWYQQILGQGPKLLIQFQNNGVVDDSQLPKDRFSAERLKGVDSTLKIQPAKLEDSAVYLCASSLGSDEQFFGPGTRLTVL.

This chain links TRBV4-3 with TRBJ1-2; D remains unclear. Germline loops: CDR1 LGHNA, CDR2 YSLEER. V lost 0 bases and J 5 bases, leaving 13 bases between the germline ends. This CDR3 contains 15 residues. In DNA form, the CDR3 reads TGCGCCAGCAGCCAAGATGGAAAGGGATCGTATGGCTACACCTTC. Residues: CASSQDGKGSYGYTF.

This clone was counted once. The chain couples TRBV15 to TRBJ1-6; 9 nucleotides align to TRBD1. Looked up from germline, CDR1 is LNHNV and CDR2 is YYDKDF (reference sequence). The J segment lost 6 bases and the V segment lost 3 bases, leaving 6 bases of the junction unmatched. There are 16 residues in the CDR3. CDR3 bases: TGTGCCACCAGCAGGGGGACAGGGTTAGGTAATTCACCCCTCCACTTT. This translates into CATSRGTGLGNSPLHF.

This chain connects TRBV10-1 to TRBJ2-2; a possible D gene is TRBD1 (5 bases). With 3 bases removed from V and 2 bases from J, the gap between germline ends came to 10 bases. The CDR3 covers 15 residues. Germline loops: CDR1 WNHNN, CDR2 SYGVQD (reference sequence). CDR3 sequence reads: CASSEETANTGELFF. The CDR3 DNA follows: TGCGCCAGCAGTGAAGAGACAGCCAACACCGGGGAGCTGTTTTTT.

This chain uses TRBV4-1 with TRBJ2-3; D gene ambiguous. CDR1 and CDR2 from the germline V gene are MGHRA and YSYEKL. The CDR3 loop spans 13 amino acids. V dropped 4 bases and J dropped 5 bases, with 10 bases sitting between them. CDR3: CASSLGPEDTQYF. CDR3 sequence (DNA): TGCGCCAGCAGCCTAGGCCCAGAAGATACGCAGTATTTT.

The chain is built from TRBV27 and TRBJ2-7, with D tentatively TRBD1 or TRBD2 (5 bases each). V lost 2 bases, J lost 0 bases, and 11 bases lay in between. The CDR3 spans 15 residues. Germline CDR1 reads MNHEY; CDR2 reads SMNVEV (reference sequence). The CDR3 DNA is TGTGCCAGCAGTTTACAGGGAGAACTCTCCTACGAGCAGTACTTC. It yields the protein CASSLQGELSYEQYF.